Below are 28 T cell receptor beta chains sequenced from a single sample in a study of T cells after posttransplantation cyclophosphamide. TCRdb's table, derived via immunoSEQ multiplex PCR, lists solely in-frame clones and lacks some. The table includes some 66,000 clones, approximately 92% detected once. The source material was PBMCs. The receptors come from a woman aged 25 to 39 in good health and a related stem cell transplant donor.

The rearrangement links TRBV11-2 to TRBJ1-1; no firm D call. This CDR3 has 13 amino acids. Per germline, CDR1 SGHAT and CDR2 FQNNGV. Trimming removed 3 bases at V and 5 bases at J, with 10 bases between. In DNA, the CDR3 is TGTGCCAGCAGCTTGGGTTTGGGTACTGAAGCTTTCTTT. Translated: CASSLGLGTEAFF.

The CDR3 sequence: CASRRGLGADTQYF. Written as DNA, the CDR3 is TGTGCTTCCCGGAGGGGGCTGGGGGCAGATACGCAGTATTTT. This chain joins TRBV2 and TRBJ2-3; D might be TRBD1 (7 bases). CDR1 and CDR2 (germline): SNHLY, FYNNEI. The CDR3 runs to 14 residues.

The chain combines TRBV7-6 with TRBJ1-4; D is possibly TRBD1 (5 bases). The V end lost 3 bases, the J end lost 3 bases, and 17 bases lay between the germline ends. The CDR3 sequence is 17 residues long. CDR1 is SGHVS, CDR2 FNYEAQ, per germline. The CDR3: CASSLASTVTANEKLFF. The CDR3 DNA is TGTGCCAGCAGCTTGGCGTCCACCGTGACAGCTAATGAAAAACTGTTTTTT.

This clone was found once. The chain recombines TRBV7-9 with TRBJ2-5; TRBD1 is a possible D gene (5 bases). This CDR3 comprises 14 residues. Germline CDR1 SEHNR, CDR2 FQNEAQ (reference sequence). The V end was cut by 4 bases, the J end by 2 bases, with 11 bases between. The CDR3 DNA sequence: TGTGCCAGCAGCTACGAGACAGCGCAAGAGACCCAGTACTTC. Translated, it gives CASSYETAQETQYF.

This chain connects TRBV7-2 to TRBJ1-3, with D uncertain. Germline lookup yields CDR1 SGHTA and CDR2 FQGNSA. This CDR3 has 15 amino acids. V lost 1 base and J 0 bases, leaving 7 bases between the germline ends. Here the CDR3 reads CASSLVWSSGNTIYF. CDR3 DNA sequence: TGTGCCAGCAGCTTAGTCTGGAGCTCTGGAAACACCATATATTTT.

This clone has more than one count but fewer than ten. V usage is TRBV11-3 and J usage is TRBJ1-1; weak D call: TRBD1 (5 bases). Germline assignment: CDR1 SGHNT and CDR2 YENEEA. The CDR3 covers 13 residues. V lost 4 bases and J lost 4, with 10 bases in between. The CDR3 DNA reads as TGTGCCAGCAGCTCAGACGGGACCACTGAAGCTTTCTTT. It yields the protein CASSSDGTTEAFF.

The chain links TRBV4-1 to TRBJ1-1; 9 nucleotides match TRBD1. Trimming removed 0 bases from V and 0 bases from J; junction bases left unmatched: 5. The CDR3 consists of 17 residues. Per germline, CDR1 MGHRA and CDR2 YSYEKL. CDR3 in amino acids: CASSQDGTGKMNTEAFF. CDR3 nucleotide sequence: TGCGCCAGCAGCCAAGATGGGACAGGGAAGATGAACACTGAAGCTTTCTTT.

This clone was recorded once. The chain has TRBV5-5 and TRBJ1-5; D possibly corresponds to TRBD1 (5 bases). The CDR3 has 17 amino acids. In germline, CDR1 is SGHKS, CDR2 YYEKEE (reference sequence). V gave up 0 bases and J gave up 2 bases, with 15 bases separating them. CDR3 nucleotides: TGTGCCAGCAGCTTGGGGGTCGTCGTGGGGGGCAATCAGCCCCAGCATTTT. Translation: CASSLGVVVGGNQPQHF.

The V gene is TRBV4-1, the J gene TRBJ1-1; D may be TRBD1 (5 bases). This CDR3 is 15 amino acids long. Germline assignment: CDR1 MGHRA and CDR2 YSYEKL. Trimming removed 6 bases at V and 1 base at J, with 15 bases between. The CDR3 is CASSVGVGKNTEAFF. The CDR3 nucleotides are TGCGCCAGCAGTGTAGGGGTGGGGAAGAACACTGAAGCTTTCTTT.

V gene TRBV5-4 combines with J gene TRBJ1-2, with no clear D. Germline loops: CDR1 SGHNT, CDR2 YYREEE (reference sequence). This CDR3 has 14 amino acids. V gave up 6 bases and J gave up 6 bases, with 18 bases separating them. For the CDR3, the DNA is TGTGCCAGCAACCCCCGGCGTCACCCAGATGGCTACACCTTC. As protein: CASNPRRHPDGYTF. The whole variable domain, remainder taken from reference TRBV5-4 and TRBJ1-2, is ETGVTQSPTHLIKTRGQQVTLRCSSQSGHNTVSWYQQALGQGPQFIFQYYREEENGRGNFPPRFSGLQFPNYSSELNVNALELDDSALYLCASNPRRHPDGYTFGSGTRLTVV.

The rearrangement links TRBV5-1 to TRBJ2-3; 13 nucleotides line up with TRBD2. V shed 7 bases and J 4 bases; nucleotides not matched to a gene: 9. Germline CDR1 is SGHRS and CDR2 is YFSETQ. This CDR3 region has 16 residues. CDR3 nucleotides: TGCGCCAGCGGTCCATTGACTAGCGGGGGGCCAGATACGCAGTATTTT. Protein: CASGPLTSGGPDTQYF.

The V and J genes are TRBV10-3 and TRBJ2-7; weak D call: TRBD1 (5 bases). The V gene lost 10 bases and the J gene lost 5 bases, with 24 bases spanning the gap. This CDR3 region has 15 residues. The germline V gene encodes CDR1 ENHRY and CDR2 SYGVKD. The CDR3 DNA is TGTGCCAGCCACCCCGGCTCAGGGAAAGGTGACGAGCAGTACTTC. Amino acids: CASHPGSGKGDEQYF.

The genes are TRBV10-3 and TRBJ2-7; 9 nucleotides line up with TRBD2. The CDR3 runs 14 residues. V was pared by 3 bases and J by 4 bases, with 4 bases of the junction left unmatched. Per the germline V gene, CDR1 is ENHRY and CDR2 is SYGVKD. The chain's CDR3 is CAISESGGTYEQYF. CDR3 nucleotide sequence: TGTGCCATCAGTGAAAGCGGGGGGACGTACGAGCAGTACTTC.

This chain uses TRBV13 with TRBJ2-3, with 10 bases fitting TRBD2. There are 12 residues in the CDR3. CDR1 is PRHDT, CDR2 FYEKMQ, per germline (reference sequence). V lost 4 bases and J lost 14; bases outside the gene matches: 6. The CDR3 DNA is TGTGCCAGCAGCTCCCAGGGACTAGCGATGTATTTT. This gives the protein CASSSQGLAMYF. The full variable domain, with the rest looked up from reference TRBV13 and TRBJ2-3, is AAGVIQSPRHLIKEKRETATLKCYPIPRHDTVYWYQQGPGQDPQFLISFYEKMQSDKGSIPDRFSAQQFSDYHSELNMSSLELGDSALYFCASSSQGLAMYFGPGTRLTVL.

The rearrangement uses TRBV10-2 and TRBJ1-2, with TRBD1 identical over 10 bases. The CDR3 runs to 13 residues. The V gene end was trimmed by 6 bases and the J gene end by 5 bases; junction bases not matched to a gene: 3. Germline CDR1 is WSHSY and CDR2 is SAAADI. This CDR3 reads CASSAGQGYGYTF. DNA for the CDR3: TGCGCCAGCAGCGCGGGACAGGGGTATGGCTACACCTTC.

The chain links TRBV7-9 to TRBJ2-7; maybe TRBD1 (6 bases). Germline-derived CDR1 and CDR2 are SEHNR and FQNEAQ (reference sequence). Trimming took off 4 bases at V and 3 bases at J, with 16 bases between the two ends. This CDR3 has 15 amino acids. The CDR3 loop reads CASSYPGQGFYEQYF. The CDR3 nucleotides are TGTGCCAGCAGCTACCCCGGTCAGGGGTTCTACGAGCAGTACTTC.

The chain has TRBV5-1 and TRBJ1-4, with D unclear. The CDR3 extends over 14 amino acids. Trimming cost V 2 bases and J 6 bases, with 11 bases left between them. CDR1 is SGHRS, CDR2 YFSETQ, per germline. The DNA of the CDR3 is TGCGCCAGCAGCTTCTTCGGGAGGGATGAAAAACTGTTTTTT. This codes for CASSFFGRDEKLFF.

V and J are TRBV6-6 and TRBJ2-1; TRBD1 agrees at 7 bases. The CDR3 runs 15 residues. Trimming at V came to 2 bases and at J to 4 bases, leaving 5 bases not matched to a gene. The germline gives CDR1 MNHNY, CDR2 SVGAGI (reference sequence). Here the CDR3 reads CASSYPHRGYNEQFF. The DNA of the CDR3 is TGTGCCAGCAGTTACCCCCACAGGGGTTACAATGAGCAGTTCTTC.

The chain combines TRBV7-2 with TRBJ1-5; 7 bases fit TRBD1. The V segment lost 5 bases and the J segment 2 bases; nucleotides outside the gene matches: 6. The CDR3 extends over 15 amino acids. Germline-derived CDR1 and CDR2 are SGHTA and FQGNSA. The CDR3 region has the DNA TGTGCCAGCAGCATCGACAGGGTTGGCAATCAGCCCCAGCATTTT. Its protein product is CASSIDRVGNQPQHF.

The chain uses TRBV7-2 and TRBJ2-5, with 8 bases identical to TRBD1. The CDR3 has 15 amino acids. The ends lost 5 bases at V and 0 bases at J; junction bases unmatched: 5. Per germline, CDR1 SGHTA and CDR2 FQGNSA. DNA of the CDR3: TGTGCCAGCAGCCCGGGGGACAGGTACCAAGAGACCCAGTACTTC. Its translation: CASSPGDRYQETQYF.

The V call is TRBV14, the J call TRBJ2-7, with TRBD1 matching over 10 bases. CDR1 is SGHDN and CDR2 is FVKESK in the germline V gene. V shed 3 bases and J 1 base; nucleotides not matched to a gene: 3. The CDR3 totals 15 residues. Here the CDR3 DNA reads TGTGCCAGCAGCCAGGGGACAGGGGCTTCCTACGAGCAGTACTTC. It specifies CASSQGTGASYEQYF.

The chain joins TRBV7-9 to TRBJ1-2; D remains ambiguous. Trimming cost V 4 bases and J 2 bases, with 5 bases left between them. This CDR3 is built from 12 residues. Germline values: CDR1 SEHNR, CDR2 FQNEAQ (reference sequence). The CDR3 nucleotides are TGTGCCAGCAGCTCAAGCAACTATGGCTACACCTTC. Amino acid sequence: CASSSSNYGYTF.

This clone has more than one count but fewer than ten. V and J are TRBV11-2 and TRBJ2-1, with D perhaps TRBD1 or TRBD2 (5 bases each). The CDR3 runs 16 residues. The V end lost 4 bases, the J end lost 3 bases, and 16 bases lay between the germline ends. Germline-derived CDR1 and CDR2 are SGHAT and FQNNGV. This CDR3 is CASSSFLGRDYNEQFF. CDR3 DNA: TGTGCCAGCAGCTCCTTTCTGGGACGGGACTACAATGAGCAGTTCTTC.

V gene TRBV7-9 combines with J gene TRBJ2-3; 11 positions agree with TRBD1. V gave up 4 bases and J gave up 3 bases; unmatched junction bases: 6. Germline CDR1 is SEHNR and CDR2 is FQNEAQ (reference sequence). The length of the CDR3 is 16 residues. This CDR3 is CASSSWTGGGTDTQYF. CDR3 sequence (DNA): TGTGCCAGCAGCTCCTGGACAGGGGGCGGTACAGATACGCAGTATTTT. Variable domain in full (rest from reference TRBV7-9 and TRBJ2-3): DTGVSQNPRHKITKRGQNVTFRCDPISEHNRLYWYRQTLGQGPEFLTYFQNEAQLEKSRLLSDRFSAERPKGSFSTLEIQRTEQGDSAMYLCASSSWTGGGTDTQYFGPGTRLTVL.

The gene calls are TRBV7-8 and TRBJ2-1; possible D gene TRBD1, 6 bases. The CDR3 extends over 13 amino acids. Per germline, CDR1 SGHVS and CDR2 FQNEAQ. Trimming removed 8 bases at V and 2 bases at J, with 10 bases between. The CDR3 loop is CASVQGAYNEQFF. The CDR3 nucleotides read TGTGCCAGCGTACAGGGAGCCTACAATGAGCAGTTCTTC.

The rearrangement joins TRBV6-6 to TRBJ2-1; D is undetermined. The V end was cut by 7 bases, the J end by 12 bases, with 13 bases between. CDR3 size: 11 residues. Germline CDR1 reads MNHNY; CDR2 reads SVGAGI (reference sequence). As DNA, the CDR3 is TGTGCCAGCACTGGGATTTGGGTGCAGTTCTTC. This codes for CASTGIWVQFF.

This chain joins TRBV7-2 and TRBJ1-6; D not resolved. Looked up from germline, CDR1 is SGHTA and CDR2 is FQGNSA. The CDR3 sequence is 14 residues long. The V end was cut by 3 bases, the J end by 7 bases, with 10 bases between. The CDR3 sequence is CASSFGTLNSPLHF. In DNA form, the CDR3 reads TGTGCCAGCAGCTTCGGAACTCTAAATTCACCCCTCCACTTT.

This clone was found a few times. The chain recombines TRBV4-2 with TRBJ2-7; 12 bases are a match to TRBD2. CDR3 length: 15 residues. Looked up from germline, CDR1 is LGHNA and CDR2 is YNFKEQ. V lost 5 bases, J lost 3 bases, and 5 bases stayed unmatched. This CDR3 reads CASSSRTSGVYEQYF. The CDR3 DNA reads TGTGCCAGCAGCTCACGGACTAGCGGGGTCTACGAGCAGTACTTC.